One and the same sample provided the 2 T cell receptor beta chains below, sequenced in a study of identical twins. TCRdb called the 5' RACE reads again in MiXCR, with one record for every CDR3 protein. The sample lists some 300,000 distinct CDR3 sequences, about 12% occurring once. This same sample was also taken into another study, of yellow fever vaccine responses in identical twins.

The sample comprised CD8+ T cells sorted from blood. The source of these receptors is a woman aged 18-29 years in good health.

This clonotype was recorded many times. This chain uses TRBV4-2 with TRBJ2-1; 8 bases line up with TRBD2. CDR1 and CDR2 (germline): LGHNA, YNFKEQ. The CDR3 extends over 15 amino acids. Unmatched junction bases numbered 6, after V lost 4 bases and J lost 4 bases. CDR3 DNA sequence: TGTGCCAGCAGCCCGATTTTAGCGGGATACAATGAGCAGTTCTTC. Translated, it gives CASSPILAGYNEQFF.

V usage is TRBV7-2 and J usage is TRBJ1-5, with D unclear. Germline V gene lookup returns CDR1 SGHTA and CDR2 FQGNSA. Trimming removed 1 base from V and 7 bases from J, with 8 bases in between. This CDR3 spans 13 amino acids. Here the CDR3 reads CASSLEGRQPQHF. CDR3 bases: TGTGCCAGCAGCTTAGAAGGTCGACAGCCCCAGCATTTT.